Below are 17 T cell receptor beta chains sequenced from a single sample in a study of tumor-infiltrating lymphocytes in primary liver carcinoma. Without any cell sorting, roughly 20-33 mg of bulk tissue yielded co-extracted RNA and DNA. TCR beta cDNA was made from 400 to 500 ng total RNA with a constant-region primer. Amplification in three nested multiplex PCR rounds with slightly modified ARM-PCR gave rise to TCR beta libraries. With TRBV1-TRBV30 forward primers and a C-beta reverse primer, the first two PCR rounds were run for approximately 10 cycles each. Using its own MiXCR run on the multiplex PCR reads, TCRdb lists one record per CDR3 protein. The table shows some 180,000 distinct CDR3 sequences, with over 80% occurring only once. Sequencing input: tumor tissue from primary liver carcinoma. The receptors were sampled from a middle-aged man with primary liver carcinoma and hepatitis B virus infection.

This clonotype was counted a few times. A much more abundant neighbour one base away suggests this may be a read error. The rearrangement joins TRBV10-3 to TRBJ2-1; D is ambiguous. Germline CDR1 reads ENHRY; CDR2 reads SYGVKD. The length of the CDR3 is 14 residues. CDR3 DNA: TGTACCATCACCTCGGACCCCTCCTACAATGAGCAGTTCTTC. Its translation: CTITSDPSYNEQFF.

On this clonotype: One end of the junction fails to match germline, which may point to a read error. The DNA for the CDR3 is TGTGCCAGCGCCGTTAGCGGGAGCTACAAGCAGTACTTC. Translating it yields CASAVSGSYKQYF. This chain connects TRBV4-2 to TRBJ2-7; 9 bases align to TRBD2. The CDR3 sequence is 13 residues long. Germline CDR1 is LGHNA and CDR2 is YNFKEQ.

As concerns this clonotype: Compared with germline, one end of the junction differs, possibly owing to a read error. V usage is TRBV10-3 and J usage is TRBJ2-7, with unresolved D. CDR3 size: 13 residues. The germline CDR1 and CDR2 sequences are ENHRY and SYGVKD. In DNA, the CDR3 is TGTGCCACACAGTCGGGCTTGTTTGACGAGCAATACTTC. Translating it yields CATQSGLFDEQYF.

Comment on this clonotype: The junction differs from germline at one of its ends, possibly a read error. The chain joins TRBV12-3 or TRBV12-4 to TRBJ1-1; the match to TRBD1 covers 7 bases. This CDR3 spans 16 amino acids. The chain's CDR3 is CASRPHPGTAYTETFF. CDR3 DNA: TGTGCCAGCCGCCCCCATCCTGGGACAGCATACACTGAAACTTTCTTT.

This clonotype was counted only a few times. Germline is not matched at one junction end, which may reflect a read error. The CDR3 here is CAIGWDTKNTRELFF. DNA of the CDR3: TGTGCCATAGGGTGGGACACTAAGAACACCAGGGAGCTGTTTTTT. The chain uses TRBV6-1 and TRBJ2-2; a weak D match, TRBD1 (6 bases). CDR3 length: 15 amino acids. Germline V gene lookup returns CDR1 MNHNS and CDR2 SASEGT.

For this clonotype: Because the CDR3 is missing its conserved closing phenylalanine or tryptophan, this is likely a read error. The V and J genes are TRBV12-3 or TRBV12-4 and TRBJ2-1; D is unclear. CDR3 length equals 11 residues. V was cut by 10 bases and J by 6 bases, with 10 bases left in between. The CDR3 protein is CAITRSNEQFL. CDR3 DNA: TGTGCCATCACCCGGAGCAATGAGCAGTTCTTA.

This clonotype occurred a few times. Its ends do not fully match the called genes, so a read error is possible. The V gene is TRBV4-3, the J gene TRBJ2-7, with D uncertain. CDR1 is LGHNA, CDR2 YSLEER, per germline. This CDR3 has 14 amino acids. The CDR3 here is CASSHRFSIYEQYF. CDR3 nucleotides: TGCGCCAGCAGCCATCGCTTTAGCATCTACGAGCAGTATTTC.

Details on this clonotype: The missing conserved phenylalanine or tryptophan at the end of this CDR3 makes a read error likely. The rearrangement uses TRBV12-3 or TRBV12-4 and TRBJ2-3; 8 bases line up with TRBD2. The CDR3 has 14 amino acids. CDR3 sequence reads: CVSSLSGTRDTQYY. CDR3 coding DNA: TGTGTCAGCAGTTTAAGCGGGACTAGGGATACGCAGTATTAT.

This clonotype was recorded only once. An end of the junction differs from the germline gene, which may be a read error. This rearrangement joins TRBV4-2 to TRBJ2-6, with 10 bases aligning to TRBD2. The CDR3 consists of 18 residues. Germline assignment: CDR1 LGHNA and CDR2 YNFKEQ. The CDR3 DNA follows: TGTGCCAGCAGCCAAGCCAGAAGCGGGAGGGTTGGGGCAAACGTCCTGACTTTC. It is translated as CASSQARSGRVGANVLTF.

As regards this clonotype: One end of the junction is discordant with germline, which a read error may explain. The genes are TRBV4-2 and TRBJ1-2; TRBD1 matches 7 bases. This CDR3 is built from 18 residues. Germline V lookup: CDR1 LGHNA, CDR2 YNFKEQ. The CDR3 protein is CASCRSSRGGGASYGYNF. CDR3 DNA: TGTGCCAGCTGCCGGTCGTCCAGGGGGGGGGGCGCGTCCTATGGCTACAACTTC.

The CDR3, as DNA: TGTGCCAGCAATTCCGTGGACTTTCAAGAGACCCAGTACTTC. Protein: CASNSVDFQETQYF. This chain joins TRBV6-2 or TRBV6-3 and TRBJ2-5, with D tentatively TRBD2 (5 bases). Germline CDR1 and CDR2: MNHEY and SVGEGT. This CDR3 comprises 14 residues. Trimming took off 7 bases at V and 2 bases at J, with 14 bases between the two ends.

In regard to this clonotype: Given the absence of the conserved phenylalanine or tryptophan at the CDR3 end, a read error is likely. This sequence joins TRBV11-1 and TRBJ2-1, with 7 bases aligning to TRBD2. CDR3 size: 15 residues. J lost 5 bases, V lost 4 bases, and 8 bases had no gene match. Germline V gene sequence: CDR1 SGHAT, CDR2 FQDESV (reference sequence). CDR3 sequence reads: CASSSTGRGNNEQFI. The CDR3 DNA is TGTGCCAGCAGCTCGACTGGGCGGGGGAACAATGAGCAGTTCATC.

In the case of this clonotype: This may arise from a read error, as a much more abundant clone is one base away. The DNA for the CDR3 is TGTGCCAGCAGCCCCGGGGGTTCAACTAATGAAAAAGTGTTTTTT. It yields the protein CASSPGGSTNEKVFF. The chain employs TRBV6-4 and TRBJ1-4, with D tentatively TRBD1 (5 bases). This CDR3 region has 15 residues. Germline V CDR1 and CDR2: MRHNA, SNTAGT.

As for this clonotype: A read error may be the cause here, since a much bigger clone is one base away. V gene TRBV28 combines with J gene TRBJ2-1; D is ambiguous. V lost 7 bases to trimming and J lost 4 bases, with 8 bases between them. Germline V CDR1 and CDR2: MDHEN, SYDVKM. The CDR3 loop spans 12 amino acids. For the CDR3, the DNA is TGTGCCAGCACTTCCACATACAATGAGCAGTTCTTC. Translating gives CASTSTYNEQFF.

This clonotype has a single count. The V gene is TRBV5-1, the J gene TRBJ2-3, with no clear D. CDR3 length: 14 amino acids. Germline V lookup: CDR1 SGHRS, CDR2 YFSETQ. CDR3: CTTSSNNLPDTQYF. DNA for the CDR3: TGCACCACCAGCTCCAACAATCTCCCAGATACGCAGTATTTT.

About this clonotype: The CDR3 carries no conserved terminal phenylalanine or tryptophan, so it likely arises from a read error. This chain joins TRBV4-1 and TRBJ2-1; TRBD1 matches 9 bases. The DNA end favors TRBJ2-7, so the J call may be wrong. Germline CDR1 reads MGHRA; CDR2 reads YSYEKL. This CDR3 has 15 residues. The CDR3 reads CASSLGGTGYNEQYL. CDR3 sequence (DNA): TGCGCCAGTAGCCTTGGCGGGACAGGGTACAATGAGCAGTACTTG.

Of note for this clonotype: One junction end does not reproduce the germline sequence, and a read error may be involved. The chain carries TRBV29-1 and TRBJ2-1; the D is unclear. Per germline, CDR1 SQVTM and CDR2 ANQGSEA. There are 9 residues in the CDR3. As DNA, the CDR3 is TGCAGCGTCGGCCGAATGCAGTTTTTC. Translating gives CSVGRMQFF.